This T cell receptor (beta chain) came from a study of cytomegalovirus exposure and HLA in healthy donors. Study results and caveats: Looking again later, the authors saw that most CMV-associated TCR beta chains seemed HLA-restricted.

The PCR was carried out with 60 Vbeta primers and 13 Jbeta primers. In the authors' methods: Later analysis identified roughly 82 million unique TCR beta chains, roughly 11 million shared. Using immunoSEQ multiplex PCR, the repertoire was profiled, and TCRdb retains in-frame clones only, with some absent. The V and J calls and clone size come from that table; D and trimming were worked out from the DNA. The repertoire has 100,000 to 150,000 clones, around 70% of them found once; the top ten carry approximately 2.6%. Per the germline V gene, CDR1 is MGHRA and CDR2 is YSYEKL. The V gene lost 1 base and the J gene lost 2 bases, with 11 bases spanning the gap. There are 16 residues in the CDR3. This clone occurred many times. Its cognate antigen is unknown.

The sequencing sample was made of PBMCs. The chain couples TRBV4-1 to TRBJ2-2, with D perhaps TRBD2 (6 bases). The receptor was derived from a human donor in good health. CDR3 in DNA: TGCGCCAGCAGCCAAGTTCTAGCGAGAAACACCGGGGAGCTGTTTTTT. Protein product: CASSQVLARNTGELFF.